The clone carrying this TCR beta chain showed up many times. Its antigen is still unknown. The sample is drawn from a study of beta chain features in type 1 diabetes. The CDR3 has 13 residues. Trimming pared 8 bases from V and 6 bases from J, leaving 14 bases between. The germline V gene has CDR1 SNHLY and CDR2 FYNNEI. Every bit of the isolated RNA underwent reverse transcription, so sequencing read expressed TCRB transcripts. Sequencing used immunoSEQ multiplex PCR; TCRdb keeps in-frame clones, though not all of them. The sample lists 200,000 to 250,000 clones; over 9.5% were seen once. General study points: For type 1 diabetes patients, VDJ junctions showed fewer insertions and more deletions.

This chain uses TRBV2 with TRBJ2-4; D is perhaps TRBD1 (6 bases). The source material was naive CD4+ T cells from blood. This receptor was identified in a woman between 18 and 29 years old in good health. The chain's CDR3 is CASWMVGGNIQYF. CDR3 in DNA: TGTGCCAGCTGGATGGTAGGGGGAAACATTCAGTACTTC.